The clone carrying this TCR beta chain has just one count. This entry is derived from a study of CD8+ T cells in alopecia areata. cDNA serving as the sequencing template came from extracted, reverse transcribed RNA. Measured with immunoSEQ multiplex PCR; TCRdb has only the in-frame clones, and not every one. Here the sample spans around 100,000 clones, around 50% being singletons. Treatment specified: oral pan-JAK inhibitor, 5-10 mg twice daily. CDR1 and CDR2 (germline): LNHDA, SQIVND (reference sequence). V lost 7 bases to trimming and J lost 7 bases, with 13 bases between them. The CDR3 covers 12 residues.

The sequence was collected from a human donor with alopecia areata. The material sequenced was CD8+ T cells sorted from blood, taken at week 24, from a patient treated with tofacitinib. The chain links TRBV19 to TRBJ2-5; possible D gene TRBD2, 5 bases. The CDR3: CASKGADWTQYF. The CDR3 DNA follows: TGTGCCAGTAAGGGAGCGGACTGGACCCAGTACTTC. Variable domain in full (rest from reference TRBV19 and TRBJ2-5): DGGITQSPKYLFRKEGQNVTLSCEQNLNHDAMYWYRQDPGQGLRLIYYSQIVNDFQKGDIAEGYSVSREKKESFPLTVTSAQKNPTAFYLCASKGADWTQYFGPGTRLLVL.